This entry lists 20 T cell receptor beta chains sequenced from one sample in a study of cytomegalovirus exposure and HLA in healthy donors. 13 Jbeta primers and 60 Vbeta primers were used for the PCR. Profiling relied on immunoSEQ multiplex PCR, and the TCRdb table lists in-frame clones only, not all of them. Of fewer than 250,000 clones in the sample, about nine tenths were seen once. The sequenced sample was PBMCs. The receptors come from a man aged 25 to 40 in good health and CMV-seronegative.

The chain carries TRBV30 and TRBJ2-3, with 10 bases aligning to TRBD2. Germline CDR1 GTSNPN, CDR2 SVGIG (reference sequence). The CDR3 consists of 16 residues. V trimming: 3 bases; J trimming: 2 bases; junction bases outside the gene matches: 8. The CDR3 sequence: CAWSPGLAGATDTQYF. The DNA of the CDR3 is TGTGCCTGGAGCCCCGGGCTAGCGGGAGCCACAGATACGCAGTATTTT.

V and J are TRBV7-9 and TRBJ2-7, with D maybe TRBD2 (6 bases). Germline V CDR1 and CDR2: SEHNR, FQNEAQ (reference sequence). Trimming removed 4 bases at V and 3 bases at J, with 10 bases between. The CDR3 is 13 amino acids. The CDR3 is CASSSREHYEQYF. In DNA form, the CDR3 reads TGTGCCAGCAGCTCCCGGGAGCACTACGAGCAGTACTTC.

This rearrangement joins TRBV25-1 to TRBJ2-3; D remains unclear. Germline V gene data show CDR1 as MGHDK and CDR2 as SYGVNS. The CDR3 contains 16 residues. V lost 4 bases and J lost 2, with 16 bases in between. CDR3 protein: CASSAKSWAYTDTQYF. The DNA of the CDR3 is TGTGCCAGCAGTGCCAAATCATGGGCCTACACAGATACGCAGTATTTT.

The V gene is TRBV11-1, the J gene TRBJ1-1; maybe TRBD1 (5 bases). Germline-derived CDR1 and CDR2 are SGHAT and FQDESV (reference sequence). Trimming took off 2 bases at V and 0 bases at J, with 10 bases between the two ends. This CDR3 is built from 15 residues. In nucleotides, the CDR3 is TGTGCCAGCAGCTTAATTCCAGGGCTGAACACTGAAGCTTTCTTT. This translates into CASSLIPGLNTEAFF.

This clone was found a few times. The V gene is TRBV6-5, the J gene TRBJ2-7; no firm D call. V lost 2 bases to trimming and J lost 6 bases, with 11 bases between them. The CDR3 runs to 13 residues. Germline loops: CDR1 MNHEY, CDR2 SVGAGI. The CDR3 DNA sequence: TGTGCCAGCAGTTACGGAGCGTTTCGCGAGCAGTACTTC. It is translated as CASSYGAFREQYF.

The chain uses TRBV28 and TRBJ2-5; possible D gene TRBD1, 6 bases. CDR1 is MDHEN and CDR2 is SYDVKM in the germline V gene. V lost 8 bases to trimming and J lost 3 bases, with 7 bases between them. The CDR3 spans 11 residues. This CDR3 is CASEGEETQYF. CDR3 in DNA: TGTGCCAGCGAGGGGGAAGAGACCCAGTACTTC.

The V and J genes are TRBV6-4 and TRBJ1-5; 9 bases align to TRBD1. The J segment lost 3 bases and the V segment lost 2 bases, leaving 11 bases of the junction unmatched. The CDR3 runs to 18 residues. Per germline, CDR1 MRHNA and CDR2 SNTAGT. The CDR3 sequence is CASSDPMRDRANNQPQHF. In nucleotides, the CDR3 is TGTGCCAGCAGTGACCCGATGCGGGACAGGGCGAACAATCAGCCCCAGCATTTT.

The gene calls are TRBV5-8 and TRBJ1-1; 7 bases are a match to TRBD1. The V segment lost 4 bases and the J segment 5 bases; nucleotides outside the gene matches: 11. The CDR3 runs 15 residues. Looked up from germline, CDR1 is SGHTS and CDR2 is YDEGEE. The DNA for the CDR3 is TGTGCCAGCAGCCGGATACGGACACAGGGGACTGAAGCTTTCTTT. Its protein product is CASSRIRTQGTEAFF.

The CDR3 nucleotides are TGCGCCAGCAGCGCGGACAGTTCAAATCAGCCCCAGCATTTT. Protein: CASSADSSNQPQHF. The V call is TRBV5-1, the J call TRBJ1-5, with D perhaps TRBD1 (6 bases). The CDR3 has 14 residues. Trimming pared 4 bases from V and 4 bases from J, leaving 12 bases between. Per germline, CDR1 SGHRS and CDR2 YFSETQ. Using reference TRBV5-1 and TRBJ1-5 for the parts outside the CDR3, the full variable domain is KAGVTQTPRYLIKTRGQQVTLSCSPISGHRSVSWYQQTPGQGLQFLFEYFSETQRNKGNFPGRFSGRQFSNSRSEMNVSTLELGDSALYLCASSADSSNQPQHFGDGTRLSIL.

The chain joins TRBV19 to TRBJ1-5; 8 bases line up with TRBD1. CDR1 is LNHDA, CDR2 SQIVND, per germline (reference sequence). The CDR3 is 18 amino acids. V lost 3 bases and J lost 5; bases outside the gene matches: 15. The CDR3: CASSIGRGQAAPHQPQHF. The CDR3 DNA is TGTGCCAGTAGTATCGGCAGGGGACAGGCAGCCCCCCATCAGCCCCAGCATTTT. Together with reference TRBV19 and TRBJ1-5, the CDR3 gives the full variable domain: DGGITQSPKYLFRKEGQNVTLSCEQNLNHDAMYWYRQDPGQGLRLIYYSQIVNDFQKGDIAEGYSVSREKKESFPLTVTSAQKNPTAFYLCASSIGRGQAAPHQPQHFGDGTRLSIL.

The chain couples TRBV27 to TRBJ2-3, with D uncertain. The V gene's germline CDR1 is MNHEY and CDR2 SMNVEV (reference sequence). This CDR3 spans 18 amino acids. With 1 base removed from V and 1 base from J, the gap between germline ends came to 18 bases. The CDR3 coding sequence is TGTGCCAGCAGTTTATTTCTCGAGCCCGGTGAGGGCACAGATACGCAGTATTTT. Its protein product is CASSLFLEPGEGTDTQYF.

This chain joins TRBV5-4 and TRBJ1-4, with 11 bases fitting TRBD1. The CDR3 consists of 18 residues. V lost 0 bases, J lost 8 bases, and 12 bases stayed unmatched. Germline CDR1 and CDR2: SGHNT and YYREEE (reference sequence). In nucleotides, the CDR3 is TGTGCCAGCAGCTTGGGGACCGGGCGGGACAGGGGGGACGAAAAACTGTTTTTT. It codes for CASSLGTGRDRGDEKLFF.

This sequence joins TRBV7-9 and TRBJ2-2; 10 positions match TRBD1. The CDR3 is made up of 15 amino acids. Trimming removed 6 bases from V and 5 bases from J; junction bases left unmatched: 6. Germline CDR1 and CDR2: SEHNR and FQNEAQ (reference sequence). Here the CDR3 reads CASRLPGQGTGELFF. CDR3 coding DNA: TGTGCCAGCAGGTTACCGGGACAGGGGACCGGGGAGCTGTTTTTT.

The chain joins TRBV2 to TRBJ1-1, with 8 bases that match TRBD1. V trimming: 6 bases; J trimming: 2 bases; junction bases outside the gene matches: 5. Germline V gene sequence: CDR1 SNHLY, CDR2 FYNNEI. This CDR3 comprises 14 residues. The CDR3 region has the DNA TGTGCCAGCAGGCCGGACAGGGTAAACACTGAAGCTTTCTTT. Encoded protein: CASRPDRVNTEAFF.

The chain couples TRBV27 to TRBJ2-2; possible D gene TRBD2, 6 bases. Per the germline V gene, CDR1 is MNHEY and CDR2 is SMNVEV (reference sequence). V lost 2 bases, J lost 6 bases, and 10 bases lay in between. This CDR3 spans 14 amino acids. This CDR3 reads CASSLGGLAGELFF. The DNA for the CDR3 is TGTGCCAGCAGTTTAGGAGGGTTGGCCGGGGAGCTGTTTTTT.

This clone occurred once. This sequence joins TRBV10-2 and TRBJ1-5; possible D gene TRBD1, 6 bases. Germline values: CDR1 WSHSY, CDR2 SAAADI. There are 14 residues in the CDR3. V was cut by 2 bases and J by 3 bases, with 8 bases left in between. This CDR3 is CASSERGNNQPQHF. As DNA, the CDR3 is TGCGCCAGCAGTGAGAGGGGGAACAATCAGCCCCAGCATTTT.

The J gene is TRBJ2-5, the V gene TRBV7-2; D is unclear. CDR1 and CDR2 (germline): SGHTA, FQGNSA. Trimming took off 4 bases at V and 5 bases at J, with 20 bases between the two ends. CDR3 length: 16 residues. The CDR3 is CASSSSVVEYAETQYF. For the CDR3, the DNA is TGTGCCAGCAGCTCCTCGGTAGTGGAGTACGCGGAGACCCAGTACTTC.

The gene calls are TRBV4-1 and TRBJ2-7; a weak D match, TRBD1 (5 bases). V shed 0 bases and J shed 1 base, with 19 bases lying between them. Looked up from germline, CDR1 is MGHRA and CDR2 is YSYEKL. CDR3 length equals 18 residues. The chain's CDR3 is CASSQDQQAVGLSYEQYF. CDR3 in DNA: TGCGCCAGCAGCCAAGATCAACAGGCGGTCGGTTTATCCTACGAGCAGTACTTC.

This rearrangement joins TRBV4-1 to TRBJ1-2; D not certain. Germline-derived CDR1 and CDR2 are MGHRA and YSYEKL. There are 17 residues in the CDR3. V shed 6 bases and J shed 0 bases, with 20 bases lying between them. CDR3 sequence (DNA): TGCGCCAGCAGACAATCCCCCCCCGGGGAAGCTAACTATGGCTACACCTTC. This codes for CASRQSPPGEANYGYTF.

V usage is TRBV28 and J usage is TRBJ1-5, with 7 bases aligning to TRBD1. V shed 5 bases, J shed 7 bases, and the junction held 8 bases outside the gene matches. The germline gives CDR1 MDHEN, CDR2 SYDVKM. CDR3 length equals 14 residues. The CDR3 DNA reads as TGTGCCAGCAGTCTGCCAGGGGGAGTGCAGCCCCAGCATTTT. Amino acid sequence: CASSLPGGVQPQHF.